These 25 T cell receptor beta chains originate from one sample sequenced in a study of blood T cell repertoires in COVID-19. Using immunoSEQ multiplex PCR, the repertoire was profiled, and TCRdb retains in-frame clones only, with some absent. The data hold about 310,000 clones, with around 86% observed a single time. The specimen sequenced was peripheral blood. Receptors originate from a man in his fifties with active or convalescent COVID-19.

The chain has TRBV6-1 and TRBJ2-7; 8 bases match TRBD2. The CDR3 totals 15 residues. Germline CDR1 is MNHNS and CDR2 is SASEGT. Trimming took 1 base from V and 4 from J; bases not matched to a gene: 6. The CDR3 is CASSEGVAGNYEQYF. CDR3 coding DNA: TGTGCCAGCAGTGAAGGGGTAGCGGGAAATTACGAGCAGTACTTC.

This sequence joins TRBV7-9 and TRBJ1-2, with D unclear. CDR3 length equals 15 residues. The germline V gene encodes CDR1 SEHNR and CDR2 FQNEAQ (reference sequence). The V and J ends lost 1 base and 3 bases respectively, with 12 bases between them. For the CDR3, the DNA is TGTGCCAGCAGCTTAGGCGCCGACTATCACTATGGCTACACCTTC. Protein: CASSLGADYHYGYTF. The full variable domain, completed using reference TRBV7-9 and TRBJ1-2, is DTGVSQNPRHKITKRGQNVTFRCDPISEHNRLYWYRQTLGQGPEFLTYFQNEAQLEKSRLLSDRFSAERPKGSFSTLEIQRTEQGDSAMYLCASSLGADYHYGYTFGSGTRLTVV.

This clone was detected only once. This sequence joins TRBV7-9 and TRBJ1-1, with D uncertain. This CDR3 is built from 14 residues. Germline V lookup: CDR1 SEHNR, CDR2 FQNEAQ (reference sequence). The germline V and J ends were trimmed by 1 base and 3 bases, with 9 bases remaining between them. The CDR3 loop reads CASSLGRQDTEAFF. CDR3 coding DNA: TGTGCCAGCAGCTTAGGTCGTCAGGACACTGAAGCTTTCTTT.

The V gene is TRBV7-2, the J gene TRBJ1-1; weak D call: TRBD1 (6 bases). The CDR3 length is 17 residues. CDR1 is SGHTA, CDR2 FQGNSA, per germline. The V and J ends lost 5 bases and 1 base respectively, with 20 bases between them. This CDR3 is CASSPGGGREKNTEAFF. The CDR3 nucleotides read TGTGCCAGCAGCCCCGGCGGGGGGCGAGAAAAGAACACTGAAGCTTTCTTT.

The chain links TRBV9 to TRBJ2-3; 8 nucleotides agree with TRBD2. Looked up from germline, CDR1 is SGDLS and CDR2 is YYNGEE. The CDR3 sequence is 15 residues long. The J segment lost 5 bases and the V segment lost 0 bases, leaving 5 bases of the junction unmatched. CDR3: CASSVAGGQGDTQYF. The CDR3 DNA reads TGTGCCAGCAGCGTAGCGGGAGGGCAGGGAGATACGCAGTATTTT.

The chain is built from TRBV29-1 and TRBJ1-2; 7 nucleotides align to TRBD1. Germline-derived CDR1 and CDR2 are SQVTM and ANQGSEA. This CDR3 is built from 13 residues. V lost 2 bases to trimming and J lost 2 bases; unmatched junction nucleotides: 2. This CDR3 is CSVETGVNYGYTF. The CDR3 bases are TGCAGCGTTGAAACAGGGGTGAACTATGGCTACACCTTC.

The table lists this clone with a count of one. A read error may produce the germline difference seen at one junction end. The CDR3 DNA reads TGCAGCGTTGGAGTTGGAGGGGGGGAACTTTTT. It yields the protein CSVGVGGGELF. The J gene is TRBJ1-4, the V gene TRBV29-1; tentative D call: TRBD1 (6 bases). The germline V gene has CDR1 SQVTM and CDR2 ANQGSEA. This CDR3 region has 11 residues.

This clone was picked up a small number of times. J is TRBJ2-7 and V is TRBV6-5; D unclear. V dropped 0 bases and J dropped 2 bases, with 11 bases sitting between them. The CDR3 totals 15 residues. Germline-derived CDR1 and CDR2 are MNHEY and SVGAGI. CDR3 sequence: CASSYSLVRPYEQYF. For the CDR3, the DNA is TGTGCCAGCAGTTACTCCCTAGTTAGGCCCTACGAGCAGTACTTC.

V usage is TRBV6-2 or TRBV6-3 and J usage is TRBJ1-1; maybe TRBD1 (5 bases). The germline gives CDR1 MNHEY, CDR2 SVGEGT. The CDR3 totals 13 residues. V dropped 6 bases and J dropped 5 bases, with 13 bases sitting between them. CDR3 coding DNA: TGTGCCAGCAGCCGGGAGGGGTGGACTGAAGCTTTCTTT. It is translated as CASSREGWTEAFF.

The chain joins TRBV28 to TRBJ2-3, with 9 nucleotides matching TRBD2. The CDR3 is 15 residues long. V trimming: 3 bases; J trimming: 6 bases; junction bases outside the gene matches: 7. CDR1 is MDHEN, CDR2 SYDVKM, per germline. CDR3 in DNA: TGTGCCAGCAGTTTGGGTGGCGGGAGGGGGGATACGCAGTATTTT. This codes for CASSLGGGRGDTQYF.

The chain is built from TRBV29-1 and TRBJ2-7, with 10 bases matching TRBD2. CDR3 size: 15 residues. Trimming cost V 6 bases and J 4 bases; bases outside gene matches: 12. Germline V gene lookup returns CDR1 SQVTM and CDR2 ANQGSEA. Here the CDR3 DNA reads TGCAGCGTCTCCACCGGGACTAGCGTAAGTTACGAGCAGTACTTC. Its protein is CSVSTGTSVSYEQYF.

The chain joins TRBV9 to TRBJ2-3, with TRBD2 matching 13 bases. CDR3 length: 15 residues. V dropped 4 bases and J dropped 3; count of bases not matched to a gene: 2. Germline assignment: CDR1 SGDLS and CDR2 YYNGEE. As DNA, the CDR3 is TGTGCCAGCAGCAAGACTAGCGGGAGGACAGATACGCAGTATTTT. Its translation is CASSKTSGRTDTQYF.

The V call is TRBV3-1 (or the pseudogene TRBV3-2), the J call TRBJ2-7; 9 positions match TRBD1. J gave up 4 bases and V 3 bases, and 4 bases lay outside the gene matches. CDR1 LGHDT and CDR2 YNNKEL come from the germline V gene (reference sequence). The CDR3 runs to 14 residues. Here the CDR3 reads CASSHTGQGYEQYF. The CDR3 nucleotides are TGTGCCAGCAGCCACACGGGACAGGGTTACGAGCAGTACTTC.

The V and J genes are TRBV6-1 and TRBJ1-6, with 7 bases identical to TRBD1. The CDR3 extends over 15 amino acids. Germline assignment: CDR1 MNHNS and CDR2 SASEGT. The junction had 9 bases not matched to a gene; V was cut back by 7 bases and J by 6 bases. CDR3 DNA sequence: TGTGCCAGCACTTTACTGGGACAGCTTAATTCACCCCTCCACTTT. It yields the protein CASTLLGQLNSPLHF.

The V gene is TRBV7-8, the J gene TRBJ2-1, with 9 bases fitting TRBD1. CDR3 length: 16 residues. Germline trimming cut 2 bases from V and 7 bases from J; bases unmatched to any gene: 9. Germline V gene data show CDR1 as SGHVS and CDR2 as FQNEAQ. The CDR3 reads CASSLRDRETANEQFF. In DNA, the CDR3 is TGTGCCAGCAGCTTACGGGACAGGGAGACGGCGAATGAGCAGTTCTTC.

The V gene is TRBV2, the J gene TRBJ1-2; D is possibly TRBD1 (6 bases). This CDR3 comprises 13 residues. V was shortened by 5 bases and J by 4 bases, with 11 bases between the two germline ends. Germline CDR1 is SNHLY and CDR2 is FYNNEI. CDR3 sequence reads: CASSRGGLYGYTF. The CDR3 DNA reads TGTGCCAGCAGTCGCGGGGGCCTCTATGGCTACACCTTC.

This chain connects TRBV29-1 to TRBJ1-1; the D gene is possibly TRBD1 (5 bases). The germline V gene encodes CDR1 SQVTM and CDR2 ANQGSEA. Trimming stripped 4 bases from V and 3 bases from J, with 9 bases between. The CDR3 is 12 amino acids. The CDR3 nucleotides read TGCAGCGTTGCCAGGGCTGACACTGAAGCTTTCTTT. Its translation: CSVARADTEAFF.

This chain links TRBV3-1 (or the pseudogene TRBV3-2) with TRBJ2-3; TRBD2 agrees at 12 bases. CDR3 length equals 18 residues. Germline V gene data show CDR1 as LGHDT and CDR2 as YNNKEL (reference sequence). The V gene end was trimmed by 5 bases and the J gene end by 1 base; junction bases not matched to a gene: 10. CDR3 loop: CASSTPGLAGVGTDTQYF. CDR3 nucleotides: TGTGCCAGCAGCACACCGGGACTAGCGGGTGTTGGCACAGATACGCAGTATTTT.

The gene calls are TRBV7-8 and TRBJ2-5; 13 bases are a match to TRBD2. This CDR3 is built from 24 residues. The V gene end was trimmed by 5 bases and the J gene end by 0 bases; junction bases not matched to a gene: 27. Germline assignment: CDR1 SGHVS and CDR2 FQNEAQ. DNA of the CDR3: TGTGCCAGCAGCCTCGGGTTGGCAGGGGCCGGGTTCGGACTAGCGGGGGACTACCAAGAGACCCAGTACTTC. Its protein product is CASSLGLAGAGFGLAGDYQETQYF.

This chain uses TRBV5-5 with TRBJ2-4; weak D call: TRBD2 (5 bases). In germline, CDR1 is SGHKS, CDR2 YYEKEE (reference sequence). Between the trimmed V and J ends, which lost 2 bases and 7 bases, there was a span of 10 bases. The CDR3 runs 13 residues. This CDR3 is CASSFEGVNIQYF. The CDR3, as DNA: TGTGCCAGCAGCTTCGAGGGAGTGAACATTCAGTACTTC.

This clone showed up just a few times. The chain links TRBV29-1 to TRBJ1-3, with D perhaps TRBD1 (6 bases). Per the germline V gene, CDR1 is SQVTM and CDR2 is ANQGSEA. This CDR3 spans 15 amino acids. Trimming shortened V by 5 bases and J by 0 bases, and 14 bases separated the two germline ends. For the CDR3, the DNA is TGCAGCGTTTCTCAGGACAGCGGCTCTGGAAACACCATATATTTT. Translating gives CSVSQDSGSGNTIYF.

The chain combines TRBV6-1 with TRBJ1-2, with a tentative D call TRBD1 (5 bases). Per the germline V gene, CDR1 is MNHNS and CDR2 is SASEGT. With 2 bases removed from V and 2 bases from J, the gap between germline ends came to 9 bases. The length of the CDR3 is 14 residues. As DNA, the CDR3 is TGTGCCAGCAGTGAATCGGGGGAGAACTATGGCTACACCTTC. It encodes CASSESGENYGYTF.

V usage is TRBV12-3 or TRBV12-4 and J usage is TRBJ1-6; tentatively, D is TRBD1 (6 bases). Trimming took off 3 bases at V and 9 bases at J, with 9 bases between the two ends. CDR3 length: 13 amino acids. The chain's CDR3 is CASSFFRGSPLHF. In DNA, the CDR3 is TGTGCCAGCAGTTTTTTCAGGGGTTCACCCCTCCACTTT.

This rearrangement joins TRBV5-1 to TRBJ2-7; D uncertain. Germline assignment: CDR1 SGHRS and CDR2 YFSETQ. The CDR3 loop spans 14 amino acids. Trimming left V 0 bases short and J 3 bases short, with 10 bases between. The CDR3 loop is CASSLDGSVYEQYF. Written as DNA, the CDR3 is TGCGCCAGCAGCTTGGATGGCAGCGTCTACGAGCAGTACTTC. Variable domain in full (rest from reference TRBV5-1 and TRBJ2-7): KAGVTQTPRYLIKTRGQQVTLSCSPISGHRSVSWYQQTPGQGLQFLFEYFSETQRNKGNFPGRFSGRQFSNSRSEMNVSTLELGDSALYLCASSLDGSVYEQYFGPGTRLTVT.

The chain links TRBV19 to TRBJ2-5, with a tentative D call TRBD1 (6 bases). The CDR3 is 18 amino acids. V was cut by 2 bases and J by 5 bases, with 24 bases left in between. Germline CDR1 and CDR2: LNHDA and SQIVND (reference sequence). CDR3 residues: CASSIFLVGTGSPETQYF. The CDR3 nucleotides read TGTGCCAGTAGTATATTTTTGGTCGGAACAGGGAGTCCGGAGACCCAGTACTTC. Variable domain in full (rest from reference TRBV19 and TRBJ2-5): DGGITQSPKYLFRKEGQNVTLSCEQNLNHDAMYWYRQDPGQGLRLIYYSQIVNDFQKGDIAEGYSVSREKKESFPLTVTSAQKNPTAFYLCASSIFLVGTGSPETQYFGPGTRLLVL.